This TCR beta chain was recorded in a study of beta chain features in type 1 diabetes. This clone was seen only a few times. Antigen specificity is unknown. Trimming pared 5 bases from V and 4 bases from J, leaving 11 bases between. This CDR3 spans 13 amino acids. The V gene's germline CDR1 is KGHSH and CDR2 LQKENI. Regarding the study as a whole: Shortening that was moderate but significant affected the TCRB CDR3s of Type 1 diabetes patients in all four CD4+ subsets. It was not settled here whether HLA type affects TCRB rearrangement.

Sequencing targeted expressed TCRB transcripts, as all isolated RNA had been reverse transcribed. Some clones are missing from TCRdb's copy, which holds only in-frame ones; the method was immunoSEQ multiplex PCR. The data contain around 250,000 clones, about a fifth of them singletons. This TCR came from a woman aged 35 to 49 with type 1 diabetes. The gene calls are TRBV18 and TRBJ2-5, with D possibly being TRBD2 (5 bases). Sequencing was done on a sample of naive CD4+ T cells from blood. CDR3 sequence reads: CASSSGGGETQYF. The CDR3 coding sequence is TGTGCCAGCTCATCTGGAGGCGGAGAGACCCAGTACTTC.